What follows describes a single T cell receptor beta chain. This entry belongs to a study of cytomegalovirus exposure and HLA in healthy donors. TCRdb keeps only in-frame clones here, not all; method: immunoSEQ multiplex PCR. The sample yields 150,000 to 170,000 clones, about 86% seen once. This CDR3 region has 15 residues. The J segment lost 8 bases and the V segment lost 3 bases, leaving 11 bases of the junction unmatched. CDR1 and CDR2 (germline): SEHNR, FQNEAQ (reference sequence). The chain carries TRBV7-9 and TRBJ1-2, with 8 bases identical to TRBD1. The specimen sequenced was PBMCs. This clonotype originated in a human donor in good health. Written as DNA, the CDR3 is TGTGCCAGCAGCTTTCTGTCGGACAGGGTGGAGGGCTACACCTTC. Amino acids: CASSFLSDRVEGYTF.